The entry that follows covers one T cell receptor (beta chain) sequence. No antigen is known for it. This sample is drawn from a study of T cells after yellow fever vaccination. Study summary: When fractions had low cell numbers, they were prepared with SMART-Seq v4 Ultra Low Input. Findings and limits, study-wide: FACS-sorted repertoires might harbor abundant contaminating clonotypes from the bulk population.

MiXCR, run by TCRdb on the 5' RACE reads, gives a single entry per CDR3 protein. The table includes about 130,000 distinct CDR3 sequences, around 9.8% detected once. J was trimmed by 4 bases and V by 7 bases; bases with no gene match: 5. The CDR3 has 14 amino acids. Germline lookup yields CDR1 MNHEY and CDR2 SMNVEV (reference sequence). The source of this sequence is a man between 18 and 29 years old who received the YFV17D yellow fever vaccine. V usage is TRBV27 and J usage is TRBJ2-2; 8 nucleotides line up with TRBD1. Sequencing was performed on CD8+ T cells sorted from PBMCs, taken on the day of the yellow fever booster vaccination. CDR3 residues: CASTWTGSTGELFF. In nucleotides, the CDR3 is TGTGCCAGCACCTGGACAGGGAGCACCGGGGAGCTGTTTTTT.